The clone carrying this T cell receptor beta chain has at least ten counts. What it binds is unknown. The CDR3 end lies 3 residues beyond the end of the read and is filled in from the germline J gene. This sample is drawn from a study of T cell clonality in common variable immunodeficiency. Unmatched junction bases numbered 1, after V lost 6 bases and J lost 6 bases. Germline V lookup: CDR1 SGHDN, CDR2 FVKESK. CDR3 length equals 11 residues. Equal genomic DNA amounts from CVID and control samples were sequenced. Measured with immunoSEQ multiplex PCR; TCRdb has only the in-frame clones, and not every one. The counts give around 47,000 clones, none of them seen only once; approximately 2.2% is held by the top ten. Study results and limitations: T cell subpopulation sequencing would be needed to explain CVID clonality. CVID subjects shared fewer TCRbeta clones than healthy controls did.

This chain joins TRBV14 and TRBJ1-1; the match to TRBD1 covers 7 bases. What was sequenced was peripheral blood mononuclear cells. This TCR was sampled from a person between 18 and 70 years old in good health. This CDR3 is CASSRGPEAFF. The covered CDR3 bases are TGTGCCAGCAGTAGGGGGCCTGAA.